A single sample gave rise to the 24 T cell receptor beta chains below, sequenced in a study of OX40 agonist ivuxolimab in advanced cancers. Measured with immunoSEQ multiplex PCR; TCRdb has only the in-frame clones, and not every one. The data show tens of thousands of clones, with roughly nine tenths seen just once and approximately 14% held by the top ten. This sample comprised CD4+ or CD8+ T cells sorted from blood, obtained in a trial of the OX40 agonist ivuxolimab. The receptors were gathered from an adult with an advanced solid tumor such as melanoma, head and neck, liver or kidney cancer.

The rearrangement joins TRBV27 to TRBJ2-3, with D unresolved. CDR3 length: 14 residues. V was trimmed by 3 bases and J by 1 base, leaving 8 bases between them. The germline gives CDR1 MNHEY, CDR2 SMNVEV (reference sequence). This CDR3 reads CASSLITGTDTQYF. The CDR3 DNA is TGTGCCAGCAGTTTGATCACTGGCACAGATACGCAGTATTTT.

This chain links TRBV19 with TRBJ1-2; D is unresolved. Trimming shortened V by 5 bases and J by 3 bases, and 16 bases separated the two germline ends. Per germline, CDR1 LNHDA and CDR2 SQIVND (reference sequence). CDR3 length: 15 amino acids. The chain's CDR3 is CASSVMGGIDYGYTF. CDR3 coding DNA: TGTGCCAGTAGTGTCATGGGAGGGATCGACTATGGCTACACCTTC. The full variable domain, its missing parts supplied by reference TRBV19 and TRBJ1-2, is DGGITQSPKYLFRKEGQNVTLSCEQNLNHDAMYWYRQDPGQGLRLIYYSQIVNDFQKGDIAEGYSVSREKKESFPLTVTSAQKNPTAFYLCASSVMGGIDYGYTFGSGTRLTVV.

The gene calls are TRBV27 and TRBJ1-2; D is possibly TRBD1 (6 bases). The CDR3 contains 14 residues. Germline assignment: CDR1 MNHEY and CDR2 SMNVEV (reference sequence). V was clipped by 2 bases and J by 4 bases, with 11 bases between them. This CDR3 is CASSLMGASYGYTF. The CDR3 bases are TGTGCCAGCAGTTTAATGGGGGCCAGCTATGGCTACACCTTC.

This clone was picked up one time. The J gene is TRBJ2-1, the V gene TRBV7-3, with D hard to call. This CDR3 is built from 11 residues. The V end lost 5 bases, the J end lost 5 bases, and 4 bases lay between the germline ends. Germline V gives CDR1 SGHTA, CDR2 FQGTGA. This chain's CDR3 is CASSINNEQFF. The CDR3 DNA follows: TGTGCCAGCAGCATAAACAATGAGCAGTTCTTC. Supplemented by reference TRBV7-3 and TRBJ2-1, the full variable domain reads GAGVSQTPSNKVTEKGKYVELRCDPISGHTALYWYRQSLGQGPEFLIYFQGTGAADDSGLPNDRFFAVRPEGSVSTLKIQRTERGDSAVYLCASSINNEQFFGPGTRLTVL.

This rearrangement joins TRBV9 to TRBJ2-3; TRBD2 aligns across 9 bases. V dropped 4 bases and J dropped 4; count of bases not matched to a gene: 10. Germline values: CDR1 SGDLS, CDR2 YYNGEE. The CDR3 is 16 amino acids. The CDR3 is CASSLPSGEAADTQYF. The CDR3 coding sequence is TGTGCCAGCAGCCTCCCTAGCGGGGAAGCTGCAGATACGCAGTATTTT. Drawing the rest from reference TRBV9 and TRBJ2-3, the complete variable domain is DSGVTQTPKHLITATGQRVTLRCSPRSGDLSVYWYQQSLDQGLQFLIQYYNGEERAKGNILERFSAQQFPDLHSELNLSSLELGDSALYFCASSLPSGEAADTQYFGPGTRLTVL.

This chain links TRBV27 with TRBJ2-1; D is uncertain. The germline gives CDR1 MNHEY, CDR2 SMNVEV (reference sequence). Between the trimmed V and J ends, which lost 6 bases and 0 bases, there was a span of 15 bases. CDR3 length equals 16 residues. The CDR3 sequence is CASSSRDPASYNEQFF. In nucleotides, the CDR3 is TGTGCCAGCAGCTCCCGCGATCCAGCCTCCTACAATGAGCAGTTCTTC.

The V and J genes are TRBV28 and TRBJ2-2; possibly TRBD1 or TRBD2 for D (5 bases each). The V gene lost 7 bases and the J gene lost 6 bases, with 12 bases spanning the gap. Germline V gives CDR1 MDHEN, CDR2 SYDVKM. The CDR3 covers 13 residues. The CDR3 sequence: CASKVGAAGELFF. CDR3 nucleotides: TGTGCCAGCAAGGTCGGGGCGGCCGGGGAGCTGTTTTTT.

The V call is TRBV21-1, the J call TRBJ2-1; the table assigns TRBD2, which was not confirmed against the DNA. TRBV21-1 is shown as a pseudogene. The CDR3 loop spans 16 amino acids. CDR3 sequence: CASSKVRLAGANEQFF. The CDR3 DNA reads TGTGCCAGCAGCAAAGTTAGGCTAGCGGGAGCGAATGAGCAGTTCTTC.

The V gene is TRBV7-2, the J gene TRBJ2-1; 12 bases match TRBD2. Germline V gene data show CDR1 as SGHTA and CDR2 as FQGNSA. This CDR3 has 16 amino acids. J gave up 7 bases and V 1 base, and 5 bases lay outside the gene matches. The CDR3 nucleotides are TGTGCCAGCAGCTTAGAAGGACTAGCGGGACGGAATGAGCAGTTCTTC. This sequence encodes CASSLEGLAGRNEQFF.

As to this clone: Other DNA sequences of this sample code for an identical CDR3. V usage is TRBV27 and J usage is TRBJ2-7; 9 bases match TRBD2. The CDR3 loop spans 13 amino acids. V shed 6 bases, J shed 3 bases, and the junction held 3 bases outside the gene matches. Germline V gives CDR1 MNHEY, CDR2 SMNVEV (reference sequence). The CDR3 bases are TGTGCCAGCAGCTTAGCGGGAGTCTACGAGCAGTACTTC. Protein: CASSLAGVYEQYF.

This clone occurred once. This chain links TRBV15 with TRBJ1-5; D is ambiguous. With 0 bases removed from V and 0 bases from J, the gap between germline ends came to 9 bases. The CDR3 is 16 residues long. The germline gives CDR1 LNHNV, CDR2 YYDKDF (reference sequence). The CDR3 loop is CATSRDRLYSNQPQHF. CDR3 DNA sequence: TGTGCCACCAGCAGAGATCGGCTCTATAGCAATCAGCCCCAGCATTTT.

The V gene is TRBV7-9, the J gene TRBJ2-1, with D unclear. The CDR3 contains 14 residues. Trimming left V 1 base short and J 6 bases short, with 10 bases between. Germline V gene data show CDR1 as SEHNR and CDR2 as FQNEAQ (reference sequence). The CDR3 region is CASSLVKLVNEQFF. In nucleotides, the CDR3 is TGTGCCAGCAGCTTAGTAAAGCTAGTCAATGAGCAGTTCTTC.

The V call is TRBV11-2, the J call TRBJ2-7; D is uncertain. Per germline, CDR1 SGHAT and CDR2 FQNNGV. The germline V and J ends were trimmed by 0 bases and 3 bases, with 6 bases remaining between them. This CDR3 comprises 13 residues. This chain's CDR3 is CASSLDPFYEQYF. The CDR3 DNA follows: TGTGCCAGCAGCTTAGATCCCTTCTACGAGCAGTACTTC.

The V call is TRBV5-6, the J call TRBJ2-7; D uncertain. The CDR3 length is 12 residues. In germline, CDR1 is SGHDT, CDR2 YYEEEE. Trimming removed 2 bases at V and 3 bases at J, with 6 bases between. CDR3 region: CASSFLDYEQYF. CDR3 coding DNA: TGTGCCAGCAGCTTCCTAGACTACGAGCAGTACTTC. The full variable domain, in which reference TRBV5-6 and TRBJ2-7 provide the parts outside the CDR3, is DAGVTQSPTHLIKTRGQQVTLRCSPKSGHDTVSWYQQALGQGPQFIFQYYEEEERQRGNFPDRFSGHQFPNYSSELNVNALLLGDSALYLCASSFLDYEQYFGPGTRLTVT.

The J gene is TRBJ1-1, the V gene TRBV6-5; D perhaps matches TRBD1 (5 bases). This CDR3 has 13 residues. Germline lookup yields CDR1 MNHEY and CDR2 SVGAGI. V was trimmed by 7 bases and J by 4 bases, leaving 13 bases between them. The CDR3 bases are TGTGCCAGCAAGTCCTCAGGGTCCACTGAAGCTTTCTTT. Its protein product is CASKSSGSTEAFF.

The chain has TRBV29-1 and TRBJ2-7; TRBD1 aligns across 9 bases. CDR1 and CDR2 (germline): SQVTM, ANQGSEA. V dropped 4 bases and J dropped 3; count of bases not matched to a gene: 10. This CDR3 is built from 15 residues. CDR3 protein: CSVAYKGTGNYEQYF. CDR3 coding DNA: TGCAGCGTTGCCTACAAGGGGACAGGGAACTACGAGCAGTACTTC.

The V call is TRBV11-1, the J call TRBJ2-2; 7 bases line up with TRBD1. This CDR3 is built from 16 residues. Trimming removed 1 base from V and 0 bases from J; junction bases left unmatched: 2. Germline V CDR1 and CDR2: SGHAT, FQDESV (reference sequence). The CDR3 DNA reads TGTGCCAGCAGCTTAGAGGACAGGACGAACACCGGGGAGCTGTTTTTT. It codes for CASSLEDRTNTGELFF.

The table lists this clone with a few counts. J is TRBJ1-1 and V is TRBV6-5; D gene ambiguous. The CDR3 sequence is 11 residues long. Germline loops: CDR1 MNHEY, CDR2 SVGAGI. V lost 2 bases, J lost 8 bases, and 6 bases lay in between. The CDR3 coding sequence is TGTGCCAGCAGTTACGGTGGGGAAGCTTTCTTT. This gives the protein CASSYGGEAFF.

The chain couples TRBV9 to TRBJ2-1; D is ambiguous. Deletions cut 4 bases from V and 8 bases from J, with 13 bases between. Germline CDR1 reads SGDLS; CDR2 reads YYNGEE. There are 13 residues in the CDR3. CDR3 sequence (DNA): TGTGCCAGCAGCCCGCCAATTTCCCATGAGCAGTTCTTC. Its translation is CASSPPISHEQFF.

The chain combines TRBV5-6 with TRBJ2-1; D may be TRBD2 (6 bases). The CDR3 is made up of 14 amino acids. The germline V gene encodes CDR1 SGHDT and CDR2 YYEEEE. The V gene lost 1 base and the J gene lost 6 bases, with 11 bases spanning the gap. DNA of the CDR3: TGTGCCAGCAGCTTGACTAGCCCGTCCAATGAGCAGTTCTTC. It codes for CASSLTSPSNEQFF.

The rearrangement joins TRBV27 to TRBJ2-1; D gene uncertain. Germline CDR1 reads MNHEY; CDR2 reads SMNVEV (reference sequence). The CDR3 has 14 residues. V was cut by 5 bases and J by 3 bases, with 11 bases left in between. The CDR3 protein is CASSNRVNYNEQFF. The CDR3 nucleotides are TGTGCCAGCAGTAACCGGGTCAACTACAATGAGCAGTTCTTC.

This clone was observed once. The chain links TRBV4-1 to TRBJ2-1, with 11 positions matching TRBD2. The CDR3 contains 16 residues. Unmatched junction bases numbered 4, after V lost 0 bases and J lost 6 bases. CDR1 and CDR2 from the germline V gene are MGHRA and YSYEKL. In DNA form, the CDR3 reads TGCGCCAGCAGCCAAGAGTCTAGCGGGAGGTTCAATGAGCAGTTCTTC. Residues: CASSQESSGRFNEQFF.

The CDR3 coding sequence is TGTGCCAGCAGCTTAGGCACCCGGGCATCACAGCATTTT. This gives the protein CASSLGTRASQHF. This chain connects TRBV13 to TRBJ1-5; D gene uncertain. This CDR3 region has 13 residues. V lost 0 bases and J lost 13, with 13 bases in between. Germline V lookup: CDR1 PRHDT, CDR2 FYEKMQ (reference sequence).

As for this clone: Relative to the germline gene, one junction end is altered; a read error may explain this. The rearrangement joins TRBV7-9 to TRBJ1-2; 9 bases line up with TRBD1. The CDR3 is made up of 16 amino acids. The germline V gene has CDR1 SEHNR and CDR2 FQNEAQ (reference sequence). In DNA, the CDR3 is TGTGCCAGCAGCTTTGGTCCAGGACAGGGGAACTCTGGCTACACCTTC. Translating it yields CASSFGPGQGNSGYTF. Based on the CDR3 plus reference TRBV7-9 and TRBJ1-2, the full variable domain is DTGVSQNPRHKITKRGQNVTFRCDPISEHNRLYWYRQTLGQGPEFLTYFQNEAQLEKSRLLSDRFSAERPKGSFSTLEIQRTEQGDSAMYLCASSFGPGQGNSGYTFGSGTRLTVV.